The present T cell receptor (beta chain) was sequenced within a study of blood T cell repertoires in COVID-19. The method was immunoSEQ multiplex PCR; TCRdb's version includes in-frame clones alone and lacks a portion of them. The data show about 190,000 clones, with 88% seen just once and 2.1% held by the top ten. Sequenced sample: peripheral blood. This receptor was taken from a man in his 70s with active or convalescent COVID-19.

In DNA, the CDR3 is TGTGCCAGCAGCTTAGGGACAGTAGATGAAAAACTGTTTTTT. Its protein product is CASSLGTVDEKLFF. The chain has TRBV11-2 and TRBJ1-4; D possibly corresponds to TRBD1 (6 bases). V lost 1 base and J 6 bases, leaving 9 bases between the germline ends. The CDR3 loop spans 14 amino acids. Per germline, CDR1 SGHAT and CDR2 FQNNGV. Full variable domain (remainder filled in from reference TRBV11-2 and TRBJ1-4): EAGVAQSPRYKIIEKRQSVAFWCNPISGHATLYWYQQILGQGPKLLIQFQNNGVVDDSQLPKDRFSAERLKGVDSTLKIQPAKLEDSAVYLCASSLGTVDEKLFFGSGTQLSVL.